The 18 T cell receptor beta chains presented below share a single source sample, sequenced in a study of chemoradiotherapy in HPV16-positive cancers. The table came from immunoSEQ multiplex PCR; TCRdb's copy has only in-frame clones and leaves some out. The table shows about 67,000 clones, with about 90% occurring only once. Specimen: blood, collected from a patient who underwent chemoradiotherapy. The receptors originated from a human donor with HPV-associated anogenital cancer.

There are a few counts of this clone. V and J are TRBV5-1 and TRBJ2-5, with 11 bases matching TRBD1. The germline V gene has CDR1 SGHRS and CDR2 YFSETQ. The CDR3 is made up of 17 amino acids. V gave up 6 bases and J gave up 5 bases; unmatched junction bases: 15. Here the CDR3 reads CASTPRDRGMSVETQYF. The CDR3 region has the DNA TGCGCCAGCACCCCCCGGGACAGGGGGATGTCGGTGGAGACCCAGTACTTC.

On this clone: The sample holds other DNA sequences that translate to the same CDR3. V and J are TRBV14 and TRBJ2-1; no definite D call. The CDR3 spans 15 residues. The germline CDR1 and CDR2 sequences are SGHDN and FVKESK. V gave up 1 base and J gave up 3 bases, with 10 bases separating them. The CDR3, as DNA: TGTGCCAGCAGCCAAGTTCGTAGGAGCTACAATGAGCAGTTCTTC. It encodes CASSQVRRSYNEQFF.

V is TRBV10-3 and J is TRBJ1-4; 8 bases are shared with TRBD1. Germline V gene data show CDR1 as ENHRY and CDR2 as SYGVKD. The CDR3 extends over 15 amino acids. V was clipped by 2 bases and J by 5 bases; unmatched bases: 4. The CDR3 DNA follows: TGTGCCATCAGTGAGCGGACAGGGAGCAATGAAAAACTGTTTTTT. Its translation is CAISERTGSNEKLFF.

The CDR3 reads CASSLTRQGSYEQYF. DNA of the CDR3: TGCGCCAGCAGCTTGACCAGACAGGGTTCCTACGAGCAGTACTTC. This rearrangement joins TRBV5-1 to TRBJ2-7; TRBD1 matches at 7 bases. V lost 1 base to trimming and J lost 1 base; unmatched junction nucleotides: 5. Looked up from germline, CDR1 is SGHRS and CDR2 is YFSETQ. This CDR3 has 15 amino acids.

The chain links TRBV25-1 to TRBJ1-2; weak D call: TRBD1 (5 bases). V lost 0 bases and J lost 8, with 16 bases in between. This CDR3 is built from 15 residues. CDR1 and CDR2 (germline): MGHDK, SYGVNS. CDR3 region: CASSEYGRDGKGYTF. The CDR3 nucleotides read TGTGCCAGCAGTGAATACGGGAGGGACGGGAAAGGCTACACCTTC.

This chain links TRBV6-1 with TRBJ1-1; D is unclear. The CDR3 consists of 14 residues. From germline, CDR1 is MNHNS and CDR2 SASEGT. Deletions cut 7 bases from V and 1 base from J, with 13 bases between. The CDR3 nucleotides are TGTGCCAGCATCCTGGGAGGAGCGAACACTGAAGCTTTCTTT. It is translated as CASILGGANTEAFF.

As to this clone: Sequence at one end of the junction differs from germline and may be a read error. V and J are TRBV11-2 and TRBJ1-2; 8 nucleotides line up with TRBD1. The CDR3 is made up of 16 amino acids. Looked up from germline, CDR1 is SGHAT and CDR2 is FQNNGV. The CDR3 DNA is TGTGCCAGCACCTTATTCCCGACAGGGGCTAACTATGGCTACACCTTC. Encoded protein: CASTLFPTGANYGYTF.

The chain recombines TRBV15 with TRBJ1-1, with no clear D. Trimming cost V 0 bases and J 0 bases, with 5 bases left between them. Per the germline V gene, CDR1 is LNHNV and CDR2 is YYDKDF (reference sequence). The CDR3 is made up of 14 amino acids. As DNA, the CDR3 is TGTGCCACCAGCAGAGATCGGGTGAACACTGAAGCTTTCTTT. Translated, it gives CATSRDRVNTEAFF.

The chain couples TRBV2 to TRBJ1-2; TRBD1 agrees at 8 bases. The CDR3 extends over 15 amino acids. CDR1 is SNHLY and CDR2 is FYNNEI in the germline V gene. Trimming cost V 2 bases and J 7 bases; bases outside gene matches: 9. The CDR3 reads CASSESRGPGVGYTF. CDR3 coding DNA: TGTGCCAGCAGTGAAAGCAGGGGGCCGGGGGTTGGCTACACCTTC. The full variable domain, its missing parts supplied by reference TRBV2 and TRBJ1-2, is EPEVTQTPSHQVTQMGQEVILRCVPISNHLYFYWYRQILGQKVEFLVSFYNNEISEKSEIFDDQFSVERPDGSNFTLKIRSTKLEDSAMYFCASSESRGPGVGYTFGSGTRLTVV.

V is TRBV7-6 and J is TRBJ2-1; tentative D call: TRBD2 (6 bases). This CDR3 comprises 15 residues. Germline CDR1 SGHVS, CDR2 FNYEAQ. V was shortened by 0 bases and J by 6 bases, with 12 bases between the two germline ends. CDR3: CASSLARRDANEQFF. The CDR3 region has the DNA TGTGCCAGCAGCTTAGCTCGGCGGGACGCCAATGAGCAGTTCTTC.

The chain is built from TRBV28 and TRBJ1-1; tentative D call: TRBD1 (5 bases). This CDR3 is built from 13 residues. V lost 8 bases to trimming and J lost 4 bases, with 14 bases between them. The germline V gene encodes CDR1 MDHEN and CDR2 SYDVKM. CDR3 sequence: CASGTGVVTEAFF. The CDR3 DNA follows: TGTGCCAGCGGAACAGGCGTGGTCACTGAAGCTTTCTTT.

The rearrangement links TRBV29-1 to TRBJ1-2; 10 bases line up with TRBD1. Germline V gives CDR1 SQVTM, CDR2 ANQGSEA. The CDR3 runs 14 residues. V dropped 1 base and J dropped 8; count of bases not matched to a gene: 7. The CDR3 sequence: CSVEGVGQGGGYTF. The CDR3 coding sequence is TGCAGCGTTGAAGGCGTCGGACAGGGGGGCGGCTACACCTTC.

The CDR3 sequence is CASSPTGDRGNNEQFF. For the CDR3, the DNA is TGTGCCAGCTCACCAACCGGGGACAGGGGAAACAATGAGCAGTTCTTC. The V call is TRBV18, the J call TRBJ2-1, with 10 bases lining up with TRBD1. The CDR3 covers 16 residues. The V segment lost 2 bases and the J segment 5 bases; nucleotides outside the gene matches: 6. Germline V gene data show CDR1 as KGHSH and CDR2 as LQKENI.

The CDR3 DNA is TGTGCCAGCAGGTCGCCCTACGAGCAGTACTTC. It specifies CASRSPYEQYF. The rearrangement uses TRBV6-6 and TRBJ2-7; D is unclear. The CDR3 length is 11 residues. V was pared by 6 bases and J by 2 bases, with 5 bases between. The germline V gene encodes CDR1 MNHNY and CDR2 SVGAGI (reference sequence).

CDR3 coding DNA: TGTGCCAGCAGCTTGGGTAAGGGGGCAGCTTGGTATGGCTACACCTTC. Protein sequence: CASSLGKGAAWYGYTF. The V and J genes are TRBV5-6 and TRBJ1-2; 7 nucleotides line up with TRBD1. Trimming at V came to 0 bases and at J to 5 bases, leaving 10 bases not matched to a gene. Germline V CDR1 and CDR2: SGHDT, YYEEEE. The CDR3 is 16 residues long. The whole variable domain, filled in from reference TRBV5-6 and TRBJ1-2, reads DAGVTQSPTHLIKTRGQQVTLRCSPKSGHDTVSWYQQALGQGPQFIFQYYEEEERQRGNFPDRFSGHQFPNYSSELNVNALLLGDSALYLCASSLGKGAAWYGYTFGSGTRLTVV.

This chain uses TRBV2 with TRBJ1-2; perhaps TRBD1 as D (5 bases). Germline V gene lookup returns CDR1 SNHLY and CDR2 FYNNEI. This CDR3 is built from 16 residues. The V and J ends lost 4 bases and 7 bases respectively, with 22 bases between them. CDR3 residues: CASSVRGPEGTFGYTF. The CDR3 nucleotides are TGTGCCAGCAGTGTTAGAGGCCCAGAGGGGACCTTTGGCTACACCTTC. Looking up the rest from reference TRBV2 and TRBJ1-2 gives the full variable domain: EPEVTQTPSHQVTQMGQEVILRCVPISNHLYFYWYRQILGQKVEFLVSFYNNEISEKSEIFDDQFSVERPDGSNFTLKIRSTKLEDSAMYFCASSVRGPEGTFGYTFGSGTRLTVV.

The rearrangement links TRBV6-6 to TRBJ1-4, with D perhaps matching TRBD1 (6 bases). This CDR3 region has 16 residues. Trimming pared 3 bases from V and 7 bases from J, leaving 18 bases between. Germline lookup yields CDR1 MNHNY and CDR2 SVGAGI (reference sequence). The CDR3 DNA sequence: TGTGCCAGCAGTTATCAACAGGGCCCCAGGGCTGAAAAACTGTTTTTT. Its protein is CASSYQQGPRAEKLFF.

The chain joins TRBV7-4 to TRBJ1-1, with unresolved D. Germline V gene data show CDR1 as SGHVT and CDR2 as SQSDAQ. V lost 9 bases, J lost 0 bases, and 17 bases lay in between. The CDR3 consists of 15 residues. CDR3 DNA sequence: TGTGCCAGGAAGTCACAGAACTTTATGAACACTGAAGCTTTCTTT. Protein: CARKSQNFMNTEAFF.